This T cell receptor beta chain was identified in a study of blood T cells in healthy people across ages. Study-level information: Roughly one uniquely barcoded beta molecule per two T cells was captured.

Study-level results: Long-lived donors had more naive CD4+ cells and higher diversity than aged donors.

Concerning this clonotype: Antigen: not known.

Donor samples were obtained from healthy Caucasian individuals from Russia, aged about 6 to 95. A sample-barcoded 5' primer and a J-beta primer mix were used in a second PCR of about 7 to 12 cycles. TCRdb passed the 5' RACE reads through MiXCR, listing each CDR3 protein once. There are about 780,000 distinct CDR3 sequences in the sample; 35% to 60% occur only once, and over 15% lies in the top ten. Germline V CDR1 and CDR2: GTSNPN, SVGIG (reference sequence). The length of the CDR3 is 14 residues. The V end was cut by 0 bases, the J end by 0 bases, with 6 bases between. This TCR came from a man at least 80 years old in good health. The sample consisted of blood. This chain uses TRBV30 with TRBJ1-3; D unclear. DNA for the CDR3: TGTGCCTGGAGTGTCGCACTCTCTGGAAACACCATATATTTT. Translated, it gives CAWSVALSGNTIYF.